The rows below give T cell receptor beta chains drawn from one sample of a study of blood T cell repertoires in COVID-19. Sequencing was performed with immunoSEQ multiplex PCR; in TCRdb, only in-frame clones are kept and a portion is missing. This sample has about 230,000 clones, with 85% to 90% found just once. Sequenced sample: peripheral blood. These receptors came from a man aged 45-65 years with COVID-19, enrolled during active disease. The CDR3 runs from the conserved cysteine through the conserved F or W. D genes are given only for firm matches.

D,V,length,J,CDR3
TRBD2,TRBV7-2,17,TRBJ2-3,CASSLGVGLAGTDTQYF
.,TRBV7-2,14,TRBJ1-2,CASSLGAGYYGYTF
TRBD2,TRBV3-1/TRBV3-2,15,TRBJ2-1,CASSLGTRTRNEQFF
TRBD2,TRBV30,12,TRBJ2-7,CAWRDYLYEQYF
.,TRBV10-2,16,TRBJ1-6,CASSSLGTINNSPLHF
.,TRBV29-1,14,TRBJ1-2,CSVEGGRQTYGYTF
.,TRBV7-9,14,TRBJ1-3,CASSRDSSGNTIYF
TRBD1,TRBV4-3,18,TRBJ2-1,CASSQGFTGDGGYNEQFF
TRBD1,TRBV28,13,TRBJ1-1,CASVQGGNTEAFF
TRBD1,TRBV25-1,11,TRBJ1-1,CATSRQGSAFF
.,TRBV19,15,TRBJ2-7,CASSIVQGSSYEQYF
TRBD2,TRBV5-8,15,TRBJ2-3,CASSWRGGGTDTQYF
.,TRBV3-1/TRBV3-2,14,TRBJ1-1,CASSLTDTNTEAFF
TRBD2,TRBV19,14,TRBJ2-1,CASSIRLAENEQFF
TRBD1,TRBV15,14,TRBJ1-3,CATSREDRENTIYF
TRBD1,TRBV7-8,17,TRBJ2-2,CASSSRVTGGITGELFF
TRBD1,TRBV2,14,TRBJ2-7,CASRGQGPSYEQYF
.,TRBV6-2/TRBV6-3,15,TRBJ1-6,CASNPTRGYNSPLHF
.,TRBV19,14,TRBJ1-3,CASSPQSSGNTIYF
.,TRBV5-4,15,TRBJ2-5,CASSLEQGRRETQYF
TRBD1,TRBV9,14,TRBJ2-5,CASSADRGIETQYF
TRBD1,TRBV6-5,14,TRBJ1-6,CASSTGQGLGPLHF
TRBD2,TRBV6-7,13,TRBJ2-5,CASVAGVQETQYF
TRBD2,TRBV2,14,TRBJ2-7,CASRIAGSSYEQYF
.,TRBV10-3,13,TRBJ1-4,CAINREVGEKLFF